A single TCR beta chain is shown here with its context. The data derive from a study of blood T cell repertoires in COVID-19. Study information: Donors in the United States, Italy and Spain gave samples during acute or convalescent COVID-19. Sources were T cells, B-cell-depleted T cells, or PBMCs; the material itself was cDNA or gDNA.

Original handling: Amplification of reference gene primers was used by the study to estimate nucleated cell counts. Only in-frame clones appear in the TCRdb table, and some are missing; sequencing was by immunoSEQ multiplex PCR. D and trimming come from the DNA, and the V and J calls and clone size come from that table. The table has about 120,000 clones, approximately 90% seen once. Sample: peripheral blood. This TCR derives from a man between 70 and 80 years old with active or convalescent COVID-19.

This CDR3 reads CASSATGGESPLHF. The CDR3 coding sequence is TGTGCCAGTAGCGCCACAGGGGGAGAATCACCCCTCCACTTT. The chain recombines TRBV19 with TRBJ1-6, with TRBD1 matching over 8 bases. CDR1 and CDR2 (germline): LNHDA, SQIVND (reference sequence). This CDR3 region has 14 residues. V shed 6 bases and J 10 bases; nucleotides not matched to a gene: 8. Combining the CDR3 with reference TRBV19 and TRBJ1-6 gives the whole variable domain DGGITQSPKYLFRKEGQNVTLSCEQNLNHDAMYWYRQDPGQGLRLIYYSQIVNDFQKGDIAEGYSVSREKKESFPLTVTSAQKNPTAFYLCASSATGGESPLHFGNGTRLTVT.